The 2 T cell receptor beta chains below all came from one sample that was sequenced in a study of T cell changes during pregnancy in multiple sclerosis. Assay: immunoSEQ multiplex PCR; the TCRdb copy retains only in-frame clones and omits some. The sample consists of approximately 60,000 clones, 85% to 95% of them appearing once. Source: CD8+ T cells from peripheral blood mononuclear cells, taken in the third trimester of pregnancy. Source of these receptors: a female donor with multiple sclerosis, enrolled in a pregnancy study.

The rearrangement links TRBV6-5 to TRBJ1-5, with a tentative D call TRBD1 (6 bases). CDR1 is MNHEY, CDR2 SVGAGI, per germline. Trimming cost V 5 bases and J 6 bases, with 11 bases left between them. The CDR3 is 13 amino acids. The CDR3 loop is CASSTGPSQPQHF. CDR3 bases: TGTGCCAGCAGTACAGGGCCAAGTCAGCCCCAGCATTTT.

The chain has TRBV9 and TRBJ2-2; 9 nucleotides agree with TRBD2. This CDR3 has 16 residues. Germline V gene data show CDR1 as SGDLS and CDR2 as YYNGEE. V was pared by 4 bases and J by 4 bases, with 8 bases of the junction left unmatched. Written as DNA, the CDR3 is TGTGCCAGCAGCCTGAGGACTAGCGTATTCACCGGGGAGCTGTTTTTT. The encoded protein is CASSLRTSVFTGELFF. The whole variable domain, remainder taken from reference TRBV9 and TRBJ2-2, is DSGVTQTPKHLITATGQRVTLRCSPRSGDLSVYWYQQSLDQGLQFLIQYYNGEERAKGNILERFSAQQFPDLHSELNLSSLELGDSALYFCASSLRTSVFTGELFFGEGSRLTVL.